Only one count was recorded for the clone carrying this TCR beta chain. CDR1 and CDR2 (germline): LGHNA, YNFKEQ. V shed 0 bases and J shed 1 base, with 12 bases lying between them. This CDR3 is 17 amino acids long. Original processing notes: For nucleated cells, counts were estimated from reference gene primer amplification. TCRdb's table, derived via immunoSEQ multiplex PCR, lists solely in-frame clones and lacks some. Clone size and V and J calls were adopted from that table, with D and trimming inferred from the DNA. The data contain 100,000 or so clones, around 83% of them singletons. The data are from a study of blood T cell repertoires in COVID-19. Study information: Italy, Spain and the United States were the sources of the convalescent and acute COVID-19 samples. The analysed material was cDNA or gDNA that came from T cells, B-cell-depleted T cells, or PBMCs.

Sequences were obtained from peripheral blood. The source of this sequence is a woman in her sixties in a cohort sampled during active or convalescent COVID-19. The chain uses TRBV4-2 and TRBJ1-4; a weak D match, TRBD1 (5 bases). This CDR3 is CASSQDRAGVTNEKLFF. The CDR3 nucleotides are TGTGCCAGCAGCCAAGATCGAGCGGGGGTAACTAATGAAAAACTGTTTTTT.